This T cell receptor beta chain was identified during a study of response to subunit inactivated influenza vaccine. This CDR3 comprises 16 residues. In germline, CDR1 is KGHSH, CDR2 LQKENI. V shed 3 bases, J shed 1 base, and the junction held 6 bases outside the gene matches. TCRdb processed the RT-PCR reads anew with MiXCR; each CDR3 protein has one entry. The table has over 750,000 distinct CDR3 sequences, 21% seen once. This TCR was recovered from a man aged 45-65 years who received an inactivated influenza vaccine. This sequence joins TRBV18 and TRBJ2-7; 10 nucleotides align to TRBD1. The sequenced sample was PBMCs from blood, obtained less than 6 days after vaccination. CDR3 sequence: CASSPLDRGVSYEQYF. In DNA, the CDR3 is TGTGCCAGCTCACCTTTGGACAGGGGGGTATCCTACGAGCAGTACTTC.